This is a list of T cell receptor beta chains from one sample in a study of response to subunit inactivated influenza vaccine. TCRdb used MiXCR to reprocess the RT-PCR reads, holding one entry per CDR3 protein. The sample has about 310,000 distinct CDR3 sequences, less than 25% seen once. The sample consisted of PBMCs from blood, taken around 22 months after vaccination. These receptors were obtained from a man in his fifties or sixties who received an inactivated influenza vaccine. Both conserved end residues are part of each CDR3. A D gene is named only where the DNA matches it firmly. Clone sizes are given selectively: once, few, many, or a class where the clone is expanded.

cdr3_aa,cdr3_nt,clone_size,j_call,v_call,d_call
CASSQDIQTGGPGGPYEQYF,TGCGCCAGCAGCCAAGATATTCAAACAGGGGGCCCGGGAGGACCCTACGAGCAGTACTTC,few,TRBJ2-7,TRBV4-3,TRBD1
CASSYFQGYEQYF,TGTGCCAGCAGTTACTTTCAGGGGTACGAGCAGTACTTC,few,TRBJ2-7,TRBV6-2/TRBV6-3,.
CASSQVGHVQFF,TGCGCCAGCAGCCAAGTCGGGCATGTCCAGTTCTTC,.,TRBJ2-1,TRBV4-3,.
CSARSVNYGYTF,TGCAGTGCTAGATCCGTTAACTATGGCTACACCTTC,.,TRBJ1-2,TRBV20-1,.
CASSPRHGETQYF,TGTGCCAGCAGCCCTAGACACGGAGAGACCCAGTACTTC,.,TRBJ2-5,TRBV4-2,.
CASSKPRVDGYTF,TGTGCCAGCAGCAAACCCAGGGTTGACGGCTACACCTTC,few,TRBJ1-2,TRBV21-1,.
CASSPRGVLSTGELFF,TGTGCCAGCAGCCCTAGGGGGGTTTTGAGCACCGGGGAGCTGTTTTTT,few,TRBJ2-2,TRBV9,.
CASRDRQGSPGANVLTF,TGTGCCAGCAGGGACCGACAGGGCAGTCCTGGGGCCAACGTCCTGACTTTC,.,TRBJ2-6,TRBV5-5,TRBD1
CSARDILKAYEQYF,TGCAGTGCTAGAGATATACTCAAAGCTTACGAGCAGTACTTC,few,TRBJ2-7,TRBV20-1,.
CSAERTGGNEQFF,TGCAGTGCTGAACGGACAGGGGGCAATGAGCAGTTCTTC,few,TRBJ2-1,TRBV20-1,TRBD1
CASSLVRDTQYF,TGCGCCAGCAGCTTGGTGAGGGATACGCAGTATTTT,once,TRBJ2-3,TRBV5-1,.
CAISVGQGASEQYF,TGTGCCATCAGTGTGGGACAGGGGGCGAGCGAGCAGTACTTC,few,TRBJ2-7,TRBV10-3,TRBD1
CATSEPGRDEQFF,TGTGCCACCAGTGAACCCGGTCGGGATGAGCAGTTCTTC,.,TRBJ2-1,TRBV24-1,.
CASTETSDRGTSYEQYF,TGTGCCAGCACAGAGACTTCGGACAGAGGGACCTCCTACGAGCAGTACTTC,few,TRBJ2-7,TRBV28,.
CASSGWGGSNTQYF,TGTGCCAGCAGCGGGTGGGGGGGCTCAAATACGCAGTATTTT,.,TRBJ2-3,TRBV11-2,.
CASSFPSGDRALNYGYTF,TGTGCCAGCAGCTTTCCCTCAGGGGACAGGGCGCTAAACTATGGCTACACCTTC,.,TRBJ1-2,TRBV7-8,TRBD1
CSVQLSNTEAFF,TGCAGCGTCCAGCTATCAAACACTGAAGCTTTCTTT,many,TRBJ1-1,TRBV29-1,.
CASSQEQVIYRAYGYTF,TGTGCCAGCAGCCAAGAGCAAGTAATATACAGGGCCTATGGCTACACCTTC,many,TRBJ1-2,TRBV4-2,.
CSARAIGGGETQYF,TGCAGTGCCCGGGCAATTGGCGGTGGAGAGACCCAGTACTTC,.,TRBJ2-5,TRBV20-1,.
CASSQVGGGHLNTEAFF,TGCGCCAGCAGCCAAGTAGGGGGGGGACACCTGAACACTGAAGCTTTCTTT,medium-sized,TRBJ1-1,TRBV4-1,.
CASSPLMEKWETQYF,TGTGCCAGCTCACCACTTATGGAGAAGTGGGAGACCCAGTACTTC,.,TRBJ2-5,TRBV18,.
CASSLGGKTYEQYF,TGTGCCAGCAGCTTAGGTGGCAAGACCTACGAGCAGTACTTC,.,TRBJ2-7,TRBV7-2,.